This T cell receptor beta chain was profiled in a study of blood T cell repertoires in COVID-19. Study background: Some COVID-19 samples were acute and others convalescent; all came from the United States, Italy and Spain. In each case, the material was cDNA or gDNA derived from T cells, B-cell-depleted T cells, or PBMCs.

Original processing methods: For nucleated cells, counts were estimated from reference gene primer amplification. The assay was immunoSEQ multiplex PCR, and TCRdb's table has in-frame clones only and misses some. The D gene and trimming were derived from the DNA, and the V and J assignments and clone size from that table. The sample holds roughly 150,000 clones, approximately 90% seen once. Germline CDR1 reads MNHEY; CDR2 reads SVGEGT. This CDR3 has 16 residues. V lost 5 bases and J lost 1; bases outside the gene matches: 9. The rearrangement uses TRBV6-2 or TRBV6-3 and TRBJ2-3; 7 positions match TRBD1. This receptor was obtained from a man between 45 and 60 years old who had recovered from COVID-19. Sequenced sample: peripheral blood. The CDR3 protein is CASSPPTGLGTDTQYF. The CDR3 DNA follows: TGTGCCAGCAGTCCGCCGACAGGGCTGGGCACAGATACGCAGTATTTT.